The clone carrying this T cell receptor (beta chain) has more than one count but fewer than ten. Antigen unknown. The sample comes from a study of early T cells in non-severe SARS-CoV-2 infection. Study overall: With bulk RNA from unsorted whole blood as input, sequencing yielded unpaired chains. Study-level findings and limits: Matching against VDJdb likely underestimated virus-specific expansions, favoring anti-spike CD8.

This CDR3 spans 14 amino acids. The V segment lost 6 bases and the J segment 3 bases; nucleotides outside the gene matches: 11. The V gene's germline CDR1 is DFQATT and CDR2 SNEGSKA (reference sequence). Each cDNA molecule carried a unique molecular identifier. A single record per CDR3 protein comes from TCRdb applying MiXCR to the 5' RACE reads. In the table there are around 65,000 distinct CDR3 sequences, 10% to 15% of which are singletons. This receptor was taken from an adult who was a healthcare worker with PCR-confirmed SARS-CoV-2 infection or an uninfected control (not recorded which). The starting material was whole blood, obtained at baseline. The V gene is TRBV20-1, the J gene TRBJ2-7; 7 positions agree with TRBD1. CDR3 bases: TGCAGTGCGCAGGACAGGAGGACCCGCTACGAGCAGTACTTC. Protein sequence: CSAQDRRTRYEQYF.